The 28 T cell receptor beta chains given below trace back to one sample, sequenced in a study of cytomegalovirus exposure and HLA in healthy donors. Both 60 Vbeta primers and 13 Jbeta primers went into the PCR. Libraries were prepared by immunoSEQ multiplex PCR; TCRdb keeps only in-frame clonotypes and omits some of them. Of about 170,000 clones listed, roughly four fifths are singletons. The sample was PBMCs. The source of these receptors is a girl aged 2 to 9 in good health and CMV-seropositive.

This clone was detected once. This chain connects TRBV28 to TRBJ1-1; no reliable D call. The V end was cut by 3 bases, the J end by 10 bases, with 12 bases between. The CDR3 sequence is 12 residues long. Germline V lookup: CDR1 MDHEN, CDR2 SYDVKM. Here the CDR3 reads CASSFLGSSAFF. In nucleotides, the CDR3 is TGTGCCAGCAGTTTTCTCGGGTCATCAGCTTTCTTT. Full variable domain (rest looked up from reference TRBV28 and TRBJ1-1): DVKVTQSSRYLVKRTGEKVFLECVQDMDHENMFWYRQDPGLGLRLIYFSYDVKMKEKGDIPEGYSVSREKKERFSLILESASTNQTSMYLCASSFLGSSAFFGQGTRLTVV.

This clone has just a few counts. The V and J genes are TRBV5-4 and TRBJ2-1; 11 nucleotides agree with TRBD2. V was pared by 4 bases and J by 16 bases, with 7 bases of the junction left unmatched. CDR1 and CDR2 from the germline V gene are SGHNT and YYREEE (reference sequence). The CDR3 consists of 12 residues. The CDR3: CASSRPSGRHFF. As DNA, the CDR3 is TGTGCCAGCAGCAGACCTAGCGGGAGGCATTTCTTC.

The CDR3 region has the DNA TGTGCCAGCAGGTCCGGGGAGACCCAGTACTTC. Translating gives CASRSGETQYF. This chain links TRBV25-1 with TRBJ2-5; D uncertain. Trimming took 6 bases from V and 5 from J, leaving 7 bases between them. The CDR3 length is 11 residues. CDR1 is MGHDK and CDR2 is SYGVNS in the germline V gene.

The chain joins TRBV5-6 to TRBJ2-7; the match to TRBD1 covers 7 bases. The trim removed 2 bases at V and 1 base at J, leaving 3 bases unmatched. Germline lookup yields CDR1 SGHDT and CDR2 YYEEEE. This CDR3 is built from 14 residues. The CDR3 here is CASSLWDSSYEQYF. In DNA, the CDR3 is TGTGCCAGCAGCTTATGGGACAGTTCCTACGAGCAGTACTTC. Full variable domain (rest looked up from reference TRBV5-6 and TRBJ2-7): DAGVTQSPTHLIKTRGQQVTLRCSPKSGHDTVSWYQQALGQGPQFIFQYYEEEERQRGNFPDRFSGHQFPNYSSELNVNALLLGDSALYLCASSLWDSSYEQYFGPGTRLTVT.

This clone was observed a single time. The chain carries TRBV28 and TRBJ2-3; 8 bases are shared with TRBD2. With V trimmed by 3 bases and J by 0 bases, 5 bases remained unmatched. Germline CDR1 reads MDHEN; CDR2 reads SYDVKM. The CDR3 totals 16 residues. CDR3 region: CASSFFSGISTDTQYF. The CDR3 coding sequence is TGTGCCAGCAGTTTCTTTAGCGGGATTAGCACAGATACGCAGTATTTT. Drawing the rest from reference TRBV28 and TRBJ2-3, the complete variable domain is DVKVTQSSRYLVKRTGEKVFLECVQDMDHENMFWYRQDPGLGLRLIYFSYDVKMKEKGDIPEGYSVSREKKERFSLILESASTNQTSMYLCASSFFSGISTDTQYFGPGTRLTVL.

The chain employs TRBV7-9 and TRBJ1-2, with 9 bases aligning to TRBD1. The CDR3 has 15 residues. Germline CDR1 is SEHNR and CDR2 is FQNEAQ (reference sequence). Losses at the gene ends were 5 bases for V and 4 bases for J; bases not matched to a gene: 8. CDR3 nucleotides: TGTGCCAGCAGCACCTCACAGGGGGCGGGCTATGGCTACACCTTC. Translated: CASSTSQGAGYGYTF.

The V and J genes are TRBV4-2 and TRBJ2-2; the match to TRBD2 covers 7 bases. Per the germline V gene, CDR1 is LGHNA and CDR2 is YNFKEQ. With V trimmed by 0 bases and J by 5 bases, 9 bases remained unmatched. The CDR3 has 17 residues. Here the CDR3 reads CASSQDRGEGPTGELFF. The CDR3 DNA sequence: TGTGCCAGCAGCCAAGATCGGGGGGAGGGCCCTACCGGGGAGCTGTTTTTT.

This clone was picked up one time. Germline is not matched at one junction end, which may reflect a read error. This chain uses TRBV7-7 with TRBJ2-3; 10 bases are shared with TRBD1. This CDR3 is 16 amino acids long. In germline, CDR1 is SSHAT, CDR2 FNYEAQ (reference sequence). In DNA form, the CDR3 reads TGTGCTAGCAGCTTGGGACAGGGGAGATTGACAGATACGCAGTATTTT. This codes for CASSLGQGRLTDTQYF. Supplemented by reference TRBV7-7 and TRBJ2-3, the full variable domain reads GAGVSQSPRYKVTKRGQDVTLRCDPISSHATLYWYQQALGQGPEFLTYFNYEAQPDKSGLPSDRFSAERPEGSISTLTIQRTEQRDSAMYRCASSLGQGRLTDTQYFGPGTRLTVL.

J is TRBJ2-1 and V is TRBV4-1, with a possible D match to TRBD2 (6 bases). This CDR3 has 14 residues. CDR1 MGHRA and CDR2 YSYEKL come from the germline V gene. Trimming pared 5 bases from V and 6 bases from J, leaving 14 bases between. CDR3 loop: CASSWGGDPNEQFF. In DNA, the CDR3 is TGCGCCAGCAGCTGGGGCGGGGACCCCAATGAGCAGTTCTTC.

The rearrangement joins TRBV5-1 to TRBJ2-2, with D hard to call. CDR1 SGHRS and CDR2 YFSETQ come from the germline V gene. CDR3 length equals 13 residues. Trimming shortened V by 0 bases and J by 5 bases, and 5 bases separated the two germline ends. Written as DNA, the CDR3 is TGCGCCAGCAGCTTGGTAGCTACCGGGGAGCTGTTTTTT. Translated: CASSLVATGELFF.

This chain links TRBV11-2 with TRBJ2-5; D remains unclear. Trimming cost V 7 bases and J 4 bases, with 13 bases left between them. The CDR3 runs to 13 residues. In germline, CDR1 is SGHAT, CDR2 FQNNGV. CDR3 DNA sequence: TGTGCCAGCAACATCCAGCGCCGAGAGACCCAGTACTTC. It yields the protein CASNIQRRETQYF.

The chain has TRBV4-1 and TRBJ1-1; 8 bases are shared with TRBD1. Trimming at V came to 4 bases and at J to 4 bases, leaving 5 bases not matched to a gene. The CDR3 totals 14 residues. CDR1 MGHRA and CDR2 YSYEKL come from the germline V gene. Here the CDR3 DNA reads TGCGCCAGCAGCCCCAGGGGGCGCGCCACTGAAGCTTTCTTT. Encoded protein: CASSPRGRATEAFF.

The rearrangement joins TRBV27 to TRBJ1-1, with unresolved D. Per germline, CDR1 MNHEY and CDR2 SMNVEV (reference sequence). This CDR3 has 15 amino acids. The V end lost 4 bases, the J end lost 6 bases, and 18 bases lay between the germline ends. The CDR3 reads CASSSHYGRRPEAFF. The CDR3 nucleotides are TGTGCCAGCAGTTCGCACTATGGTCGACGCCCTGAAGCTTTCTTT.

The chain combines TRBV30 with TRBJ1-6; D perhaps matches TRBD1 (5 bases). V lost 2 bases and J 7 bases, leaving 9 bases between the germline ends. Germline V gene sequence: CDR1 GTSNPN, CDR2 SVGIG (reference sequence). The CDR3 spans 13 residues. In DNA form, the CDR3 reads TGTGCCTGGAGTTCGACAGAAAATTCACCCCTCCACTTT. The encoded protein is CAWSSTENSPLHF. The variable domain in full, completed from reference TRBV30 and TRBJ1-6, reads SQTIHQWPATLVQPVGSPLSLECTVEGTSNPNLYWYRQAAGRGLQLLFYSVGIGQISSEVPQNLSASRPQDRQFILSSKKLLLSDSGFYLCAWSSTENSPLHFGNGTRLTVT.

This chain joins TRBV30 and TRBJ2-7, with D maybe TRBD1 (6 bases). V was clipped by 0 bases and J by 5 bases, with 11 bases between them. This CDR3 contains 13 residues. Germline V gene data show CDR1 as GTSNPN and CDR2 as SVGIG (reference sequence). CDR3 coding DNA: TGTGCCTGGAGTGTAAACAGGGCCAACGAGCAGTACTTC. Translated, it gives CAWSVNRANEQYF. Together with reference TRBV30 and TRBJ2-7, the CDR3 gives the full variable domain: SQTIHQWPATLVQPVGSPLSLECTVEGTSNPNLYWYRQAAGRGLQLLFYSVGIGQISSEVPQNLSASRPQDRQFILSSKKLLLSDSGFYLCAWSVNRANEQYFGPGTRLTVT.

The chain recombines TRBV5-1 with TRBJ2-3, with 7 positions matching TRBD1. The junction had 11 bases not matched to a gene; V was cut back by 7 bases and J by 3 bases. Germline loops: CDR1 SGHRS, CDR2 YFSETQ. This CDR3 comprises 15 residues. In DNA, the CDR3 is TGCGCCAGCCCCAGACAGGGCAGAGGGACAGATACGCAGTATTTT. Its protein is CASPRQGRGTDTQYF. Complete variable domain (other parts from reference TRBV5-1 and TRBJ2-3): KAGVTQTPRYLIKTRGQQVTLSCSPISGHRSVSWYQQTPGQGLQFLFEYFSETQRNKGNFPGRFSGRQFSNSRSEMNVSTLELGDSALYLCASPRQGRGTDTQYFGPGTRLTVL.

The J gene is TRBJ1-5, the V gene TRBV2, with 7 bases lining up with TRBD1. With V trimmed by 3 bases and J by 1 base, 6 bases remained unmatched. The CDR3 is 16 amino acids. From germline, CDR1 is SNHLY and CDR2 FYNNEI. The CDR3 DNA sequence: TGTGCCAGCAGTGATACTACAGGGGCCAGCAATCAGCCCCAGCATTTT. This encodes CASSDTTGASNQPQHF.

This CDR3 reads CATQLAGGYNEQFF. DNA for the CDR3: TGTGCCACCCAGCTAGCGGGAGGGTACAATGAGCAGTTCTTC. This sequence joins TRBV7-3 and TRBJ2-1, with 12 bases fitting TRBD2. The CDR3 spans 14 residues. Germline assignment: CDR1 SGHTA and CDR2 FQGTGA. Trimming removed 10 bases from V and 4 bases from J; junction bases left unmatched: 5.

The CDR3 is CASSLPGREQYF. The CDR3 coding sequence is TGTGCCAGCAGCTTACCAGGGCGCGAGCAGTACTTC. The chain combines TRBV6-5 with TRBJ2-7; possibly TRBD1 for D (5 bases). The CDR3 consists of 12 residues. The V end lost 6 bases, the J end lost 6 bases, and 12 bases lay between the germline ends. Germline V gene data show CDR1 as MNHEY and CDR2 as SVGAGI.

The chain carries TRBV4-1 and TRBJ1-1; D is perhaps TRBD1 (6 bases). The CDR3 spans 14 residues. V lost 0 bases, J lost 11 bases, and 16 bases lay in between. Germline values: CDR1 MGHRA, CDR2 YSYEKL. CDR3 in DNA: TGCGCCAGCAGCCAAGAGGCAGGGGCGGCAGCGGCTTTCTTT. Encoded protein: CASSQEAGAAAAFF.

The chain is built from TRBV7-8 and TRBJ1-1; D remains unclear. Per the germline V gene, CDR1 is SGHVS and CDR2 is FQNEAQ. This CDR3 region has 14 residues. V was cut by 0 bases and J by 8 bases, with 13 bases left in between. The CDR3 region has the DNA TGTGCCAGCAGCTTAGCAGAAAGCAGGAGGGAAGCTTTCTTT. Translating gives CASSLAESRREAFF.

The chain is built from TRBV28 and TRBJ1-1; D call uncertain. CDR3 length: 12 residues. The germline V gene has CDR1 MDHEN and CDR2 SYDVKM. V was clipped by 3 bases and J by 9 bases, with 11 bases between them. The CDR3 DNA follows: TGTGCCAGCAGTTTCTCGAGGTCTAAAGCTTTCTTT. Translated, it gives CASSFSRSKAFF.

The DNA of the CDR3 is TGCGCCAGCAGCCAAGGTCGGACTAGCGGGAGGGCCTGGGATGAGCAGTTCTTC. Its translation: CASSQGRTSGRAWDEQFF. The V call is TRBV4-1, the J call TRBJ2-1; 15 bases are shared with TRBD2. The length of the CDR3 is 18 residues. The trim removed 1 base at V and 8 bases at J, leaving 9 bases unmatched. Germline CDR1 is MGHRA and CDR2 is YSYEKL.

This CDR3 is CASSWFRGANQPQHF. The DNA for the CDR3 is TGTGCCAGCAGTTGGTTCAGGGGTGCTAATCAGCCCCAGCATTTT. The chain joins TRBV28 to TRBJ1-5; weak D call: TRBD1 (6 bases). This CDR3 comprises 15 residues. The germline gives CDR1 MDHEN, CDR2 SYDVKM. V gave up 4 bases and J gave up 4 bases, with 14 bases separating them.

V gene TRBV5-4 combines with J gene TRBJ1-3; TRBD1 aligns across 7 bases. Germline V gene sequence: CDR1 SGHNT, CDR2 YYREEE (reference sequence). This CDR3 contains 15 residues. V shed 0 bases, J shed 5 bases, and the junction held 5 bases outside the gene matches. The CDR3 sequence: CASSLAGTERNTIYF. The CDR3 DNA reads TGTGCCAGCAGCTTGGCAGGGACAGAGCGAAACACCATATATTTT. Full variable domain (rest looked up from reference TRBV5-4 and TRBJ1-3): ETGVTQSPTHLIKTRGQQVTLRCSSQSGHNTVSWYQQALGQGPQFIFQYYREEENGRGNFPPRFSGLQFPNYSSELNVNALELDDSALYLCASSLAGTERNTIYFGEGSWLTVV.

The rearrangement joins TRBV6-4 to TRBJ2-3; the D gene is possibly TRBD2 (6 bases). Germline V gene lookup returns CDR1 MRHNA and CDR2 SNTAGT. V gave up 5 bases and J gave up 3 bases, with 6 bases separating them. The CDR3 is made up of 12 amino acids. For the CDR3, the DNA is TGTGCCAGCAGTAGCGGGACAGATACGCAGTATTTT. Protein product: CASSSGTDTQYF.

A few counts support this clone. The genes are TRBV5-4 and TRBJ1-1; a weak D match, TRBD1 (5 bases). Germline loops: CDR1 SGHNT, CDR2 YYREEE (reference sequence). The CDR3 is 14 amino acids. V gave up 0 bases and J gave up 3 bases, with 9 bases separating them. The CDR3 here is CASSLGQQDTEAFF. DNA of the CDR3: TGTGCCAGCAGCTTGGGACAGCAAGACACTGAAGCTTTCTTT.

The CDR3 sequence: CASSVPGRRRDNQPQHF. In DNA, the CDR3 is TGTGCCAGCAGTGTCCCCGGGAGACGGAGGGATAATCAGCCCCAGCATTTT. This chain uses TRBV28 with TRBJ1-5; D unresolved. The CDR3 consists of 17 residues. Germline assignment: CDR1 MDHEN and CDR2 SYDVKM. Trimming left V 5 bases short and J 4 bases short, with 21 bases between.